One and the same sample provided the 29 T cell receptor beta chains below, sequenced in a study of cytomegalovirus exposure and HLA in healthy donors. 60 Vbeta and 13 Jbeta primers were used in PCR. Produced via immunoSEQ multiplex PCR; TCRdb's table is partial and in-frame only. The sample contains some 110,000 clones, around 70% of which appear only once. Input material: PBMCs. Every receptor here comes from a man younger than 40 in good health and CMV-seropositive.

V is TRBV18 and J is TRBJ1-4, with TRBD1 matching over 9 bases. CDR1 is KGHSH, CDR2 LQKENI, per germline. V was pared by 3 bases and J by 7 bases, with 6 bases of the junction left unmatched. The CDR3 loop spans 15 amino acids. CDR3 DNA sequence: TGTGCCAGCTCACCCTTGGACAGGGGACGTGAAAAACTGTTTTTT. It yields the protein CASSPLDRGREKLFF.

This clone has more than one count but fewer than ten. The chain uses TRBV7-3 and TRBJ2-1, with 7 positions matching TRBD2. CDR3 length equals 19 residues. V shed 1 base, J shed 6 bases, and the junction held 18 bases outside the gene matches. Germline lookup yields CDR1 SGHTA and CDR2 FQGTGA. The CDR3 sequence is CASSLRGSIGGSYTNEQFF. The CDR3 nucleotides read TGTGCCAGCAGCTTAAGGGGTTCGATTGGCGGGAGTTACACCAATGAGCAGTTCTTC.

J is TRBJ2-3 and V is TRBV7-3; TRBD2 matches at 9 bases. CDR1 and CDR2 (germline): SGHTA, FQGTGA. V trimming: 2 bases; J trimming: 0 bases; junction bases outside the gene matches: 3. This CDR3 has 16 amino acids. Written as DNA, the CDR3 is TGTGCCAGCAGCTTAGGGACTAGCTCTAGCACAGATACGCAGTATTTT. This sequence encodes CASSLGTSSSTDTQYF.

This chain joins TRBV7-6 and TRBJ2-1; D might be TRBD1 (6 bases). The CDR3 runs to 17 residues. Trimming pared 1 base from V and 5 bases from J, leaving 18 bases between. Germline V CDR1 and CDR2: SGHVS, FNYEAQ. CDR3: CASSLEASRGTNNEQFF. CDR3 coding DNA: TGTGCCAGCAGCTTAGAGGCTAGCAGGGGTACGAACAATGAGCAGTTCTTC.

The rearrangement uses TRBV19 and TRBJ1-1; the match to TRBD1 covers 7 bases. V was clipped by 4 bases and J by 1 base; unmatched bases: 6. The V gene's germline CDR1 is LNHDA and CDR2 SQIVND (reference sequence). There are 15 residues in the CDR3. The CDR3 loop reads CASSNPRGENTEAFF. CDR3 DNA sequence: TGTGCCAGTAGTAATCCCAGGGGGGAGAACACTGAAGCTTTCTTT. Combining the CDR3 with reference TRBV19 and TRBJ1-1 gives the whole variable domain DGGITQSPKYLFRKEGQNVTLSCEQNLNHDAMYWYRQDPGQGLRLIYYSQIVNDFQKGDIAEGYSVSREKKESFPLTVTSAQKNPTAFYLCASSNPRGENTEAFFGQGTRLTVV.

The chain links TRBV5-4 to TRBJ2-5; the match to TRBD1 covers 8 bases. Germline trimming cut 0 bases from V and 5 bases from J; bases unmatched to any gene: 6. Germline loops: CDR1 SGHNT, CDR2 YYREEE (reference sequence). This CDR3 comprises 15 residues. DNA for the CDR3: TGTGCCAGCAGCTTGGCTAACAGGGGGTGGGAGACCCAGTACTTC. Its protein product is CASSLANRGWETQYF. Using reference TRBV5-4 and TRBJ2-5 for the parts outside the CDR3, the full variable domain is ETGVTQSPTHLIKTRGQQVTLRCSSQSGHNTVSWYQQALGQGPQFIFQYYREEENGRGNFPPRFSGLQFPNYSSELNVNALELDDSALYLCASSLANRGWETQYFGPGTRLLVL.

The rearrangement joins TRBV19 to TRBJ1-1; D not certain. Germline V gives CDR1 LNHDA, CDR2 SQIVND (reference sequence). Trimming pared 3 bases from V and 5 bases from J, leaving 13 bases between. The CDR3 extends over 14 amino acids. The CDR3 sequence is CASSISVGRTEAFF. The CDR3 nucleotides read TGTGCCAGTAGTATCTCCGTTGGGAGAACTGAAGCTTTCTTT.

This chain connects TRBV30 to TRBJ2-3, with TRBD2 matching over 13 bases. The CDR3 is made up of 14 amino acids. The V gene end was trimmed by 3 bases and the J gene end by 6 bases; junction bases not matched to a gene: 3. Per the germline V gene, CDR1 is GTSNPN and CDR2 is SVGIG (reference sequence). The CDR3 spells CAWRGLAGADTQYF. In DNA form, the CDR3 reads TGTGCCTGGAGAGGACTAGCGGGAGCCGATACGCAGTATTTT.

The rearrangement links TRBV27 to TRBJ2-7; D is possibly TRBD1 (6 bases). Germline V gene data show CDR1 as MNHEY and CDR2 as SMNVEV (reference sequence). The CDR3 has 12 residues. Deletions cut 6 bases from V and 8 bases from J, with 14 bases between. The chain's CDR3 is CASSQGPHKQYV. The CDR3 DNA is TGTGCCAGCAGCCAGGGGCCCCACAAGCAGTACGTC.

The chain recombines TRBV6-4 with TRBJ2-1; 9 positions agree with TRBD2. Germline trimming cut 6 bases from V and 4 bases from J; bases unmatched to any gene: 10. CDR1 and CDR2 (germline): MRHNA, SNTAGT. The CDR3 covers 16 residues. Written as DNA, the CDR3 is TGTGCCAGCAGCCGGGAGGGTCTAGCGGGATACAATGAGCAGTTCTTC. Translating gives CASSREGLAGYNEQFF.

The chain recombines TRBV18 with TRBJ2-5; D is possibly TRBD2 (5 bases). CDR1 KGHSH and CDR2 LQKENI come from the germline V gene. V was shortened by 4 bases and J by 3 bases, with 12 bases between the two germline ends. The CDR3 runs to 14 residues. The CDR3 DNA follows: TGTGCCAGCTCACTAGGATCGGAGGAAGAGACCCAGTACTTC. Protein: CASSLGSEEETQYF.

This clone was seen only a few times. J is TRBJ2-1 and V is TRBV6-6; tentatively, D is TRBD2 (6 bases). There are 13 residues in the CDR3. The germline gives CDR1 MNHNY, CDR2 SVGAGI (reference sequence). The V gene lost 6 bases and the J gene lost 6 bases, with 12 bases spanning the gap. The CDR3, as DNA: TGTGCCAGCAGCGCCCTCGGGGGCAATGAGCAGTTCTTC. Amino acid sequence: CASSALGGNEQFF.

The count of this clone is one. The CDR3 nucleotides are TGTGCCAGCAGGAGTAGACTTCTTAACACAGATACGCAGTATTTT. Its translation: CASRSRLLNTDTQYF. The gene calls are TRBV28 and TRBJ2-3; D is undetermined. The CDR3 runs 15 residues. The germline V gene has CDR1 MDHEN and CDR2 SYDVKM. Trimming removed 6 bases at V and 2 bases at J, with 15 bases between.

The rearrangement joins TRBV29-1 to TRBJ1-2; possible D gene TRBD1, 6 bases. V dropped 3 bases and J dropped 0 bases, with 11 bases sitting between them. The V gene's germline CDR1 is SQVTM and CDR2 ANQGSEA. This CDR3 has 14 amino acids. The CDR3 is CSVDSGETNYGYTF. CDR3 coding DNA: TGCAGCGTTGATTCAGGGGAGACTAACTATGGCTACACCTTC.

The chain uses TRBV6-1 and TRBJ1-5; D perhaps matches TRBD1 (5 bases). Per germline, CDR1 MNHNS and CDR2 SASEGT. The CDR3 loop spans 18 amino acids. V dropped 2 bases and J dropped 3 bases, with 20 bases sitting between them. The CDR3 loop reads CASSEHPGLIIPNQPQHF. DNA for the CDR3: TGTGCCAGCAGTGAACACCCAGGGTTGATAATCCCCAATCAGCCCCAGCATTTT.

V usage is TRBV6-6 and J usage is TRBJ2-7, with a weak D call TRBD1 (5 bases). Trimming pared 10 bases from V and 2 bases from J, leaving 18 bases between. The CDR3 consists of 14 residues. Germline loops: CDR1 MNHNY, CDR2 SVGAGI (reference sequence). CDR3: CATASTAGAYEQYF. CDR3 coding DNA: TGTGCCACCGCCTCGACAGCCGGAGCCTACGAGCAGTACTTC.

This rearrangement joins TRBV7-9 to TRBJ1-2; 9 bases align to TRBD1. The CDR3 contains 14 residues. Germline V gene data show CDR1 as SEHNR and CDR2 as FQNEAQ (reference sequence). The V segment lost 4 bases and the J segment 8 bases; nucleotides outside the gene matches: 8. CDR3 nucleotides: TGTGCCAGCAGCTCGGGACAGGGAAATGAGGGCTACACCTTC. Its translation: CASSSGQGNEGYTF.

V usage is TRBV9 and J usage is TRBJ1-2; possible D gene TRBD1, 6 bases. The CDR3 length is 15 residues. CDR1 is SGDLS, CDR2 YYNGEE, per germline. V lost 3 bases and J lost 2, with 14 bases in between. The CDR3 nucleotides read TGTGCCAGCAGCGCCGCGCGGACAGTCAACTATGGCTACACCTTC. Translated: CASSAARTVNYGYTF.

The count of this clone is one. The chain carries TRBV2 and TRBJ1-2; 8 bases line up with TRBD1. The germline CDR1 and CDR2 sequences are SNHLY and FYNNEI. Trimming removed 8 bases from V and 5 bases from J; junction bases left unmatched: 13. CDR3 length: 15 residues. Here the CDR3 reads CASPGYRTGQYGYTF. CDR3 sequence (DNA): TGTGCCAGCCCGGGATACAGGACAGGGCAATATGGCTACACCTTC.

V is TRBV27 and J is TRBJ2-2; D is uncertain. The CDR3 is made up of 13 amino acids. Per germline, CDR1 MNHEY and CDR2 SMNVEV (reference sequence). V was pared by 4 bases and J by 4 bases, with 7 bases between. The CDR3 DNA follows: TGTGCCAGCAGTTCGAGTGGCACCGGGGAGCTGTTTTTT. Translated: CASSSSGTGELFF.

This sequence joins TRBV28 and TRBJ1-5; 11 bases agree with TRBD1. The ends lost 5 bases at V and 5 bases at J; junction bases unmatched: 11. Germline V gene sequence: CDR1 MDHEN, CDR2 SYDVKM. The CDR3 has 17 residues. Here the CDR3 reads CASSPVSGTGGHQPQHF. Written as DNA, the CDR3 is TGTGCCAGCAGTCCCGTTTCCGGGACAGGGGGTCATCAGCCCCAGCATTTT.

The chain combines TRBV19 with TRBJ2-7; 10 bases fit TRBD2. Trimming removed 0 bases from V and 1 base from J; junction bases left unmatched: 3. Germline lookup yields CDR1 LNHDA and CDR2 SQIVND (reference sequence). This CDR3 contains 16 residues. The CDR3 DNA is TGTGCCAGTAGTATAGAAACTAGCGGGGCATCCTACGAGCAGTACTTC. It codes for CASSIETSGASYEQYF.

J is TRBJ1-2 and V is TRBV30; maybe TRBD1 (6 bases). V lost 0 bases to trimming and J lost 1 base, with 15 bases between them. This CDR3 contains 16 residues. The germline CDR1 and CDR2 sequences are GTSNPN and SVGIG (reference sequence). The CDR3 loop reads CAWSVLGGRFNYGYTF. Written as DNA, the CDR3 is TGTGCCTGGAGTGTATTAGGGGGAAGGTTTAACTATGGCTACACCTTC.

This clone was recorded a few times. The chain has TRBV5-1 and TRBJ1-4; D may be TRBD1 (6 bases). Germline V gene data show CDR1 as SGHRS and CDR2 as YFSETQ. The V end lost 4 bases, the J end lost 7 bases, and 20 bases lay between the germline ends. This CDR3 is built from 16 residues. DNA for the CDR3: TGCGCCAGCAGCCAACTCTCTTCGACAGGAGGTGAAAAACTGTTTTTT. It specifies CASSQLSSTGGEKLFF.

The chain is built from TRBV2 and TRBJ2-3; D unclear. Germline CDR1 is SNHLY and CDR2 is FYNNEI. The CDR3 loop spans 11 amino acids. V was cut by 8 bases and J by 6 bases, with 9 bases left in between. The CDR3 bases are TGTGCCAGCGGAGATCGGGATACGCAGTATTTT. Encoded protein: CASGDRDTQYF.

The chain couples TRBV30 to TRBJ1-6, with 7 nucleotides matching TRBD1. This CDR3 contains 15 residues. Germline V CDR1 and CDR2: GTSNPN, SVGIG (reference sequence). The V and J ends lost 5 bases and 7 bases, in that order; junction bases with no gene match: 11. The CDR3 loop reads CAWQNLGQSNSPLHF. The DNA of the CDR3 is TGTGCCTGGCAAAACTTGGGACAGAGCAATTCACCCCTCCACTTT.

The chain recombines TRBV19 with TRBJ2-1; TRBD2 is a possible D gene (5 bases). This CDR3 is 16 amino acids long. Germline assignment: CDR1 LNHDA and CDR2 SQIVND (reference sequence). Trimming took off 3 bases at V and 9 bases at J, with 21 bases between the two ends. This chain's CDR3 is CASSMGRAKSGFEQFF. As DNA, the CDR3 is TGTGCCAGTAGTATGGGAAGGGCTAAGAGCGGCTTTGAGCAGTTCTTC.

The chain joins TRBV28 to TRBJ1-2; TRBD1 might be the D (6 bases). The V gene lost 7 bases and the J gene lost 1 base, with 19 bases spanning the gap. CDR1 is MDHEN, CDR2 SYDVKM, per germline. The CDR3 runs to 16 residues. DNA of the CDR3: TGTGCCAGCAACAAATACCCTAACAGGGTTAACTATGGCTACACCTTC. As protein: CASNKYPNRVNYGYTF.

Only one count was recorded for this clone. The J gene is TRBJ2-1, the V gene TRBV4-1; the D gene is possibly TRBD2 (7 bases). Germline CDR1 and CDR2: MGHRA and YSYEKL. The CDR3 length is 16 residues. Between the trimmed V and J ends, which lost 3 bases and 6 bases, there was a span of 18 bases. This CDR3 is CASSHGGASMVNEQFF. CDR3 DNA sequence: TGCGCCAGCAGCCATGGGGGGGCAAGCATGGTCAATGAGCAGTTCTTC.